The 18 T cell receptor beta chains below all came from one sample that was sequenced in a study of T cell responses to AZD1222 COVID-19 vaccine. TCRdb's table, derived via immunoSEQ multiplex PCR, lists solely in-frame clones and lacks some. The table shows tens of thousands of clones, with approximately 85% occurring only once. Sample: peripheral blood, taken 28 days after the second AZD1222 dose. All receptors derive from an adult who received the AZD1222 COVID-19 vaccine.

The chain is built from TRBV6-2 or TRBV6-3 and TRBJ2-1; 7 bases map to TRBD1. Trimming removed 5 bases from V and 8 bases from J; junction bases left unmatched: 12. This CDR3 has 15 residues. From germline, CDR1 is MNHEY and CDR2 SVGEGT. CDR3 sequence reads: CASSTGVGVIYEQFF. DNA for the CDR3: TGTGCCAGCAGTACAGGGGTCGGCGTTATCTATGAGCAGTTCTTC.

The J gene is TRBJ1-4, the V gene TRBV3-1 (or the pseudogene TRBV3-2); tentatively, D is TRBD1 (5 bases). The CDR3 is 17 amino acids. V was cut by 3 bases and J by 2 bases, with 16 bases left in between. Germline-derived CDR1 and CDR2 are LGHDT and YNNKEL (reference sequence). The CDR3 loop reads CASSHGGFYATNEKLFF. Written as DNA, the CDR3 is TGTGCCAGCAGCCACGGGGGGTTCTACGCGACTAATGAAAAACTGTTTTTT.

J is TRBJ1-2 and V is TRBV5-1; no definite D call. CDR3 size: 13 residues. Trimming shortened V by 5 bases and J by 0 bases, and 8 bases separated the two germline ends. CDR1 and CDR2 from the germline V gene are SGHRS and YFSETQ. Here the CDR3 DNA reads TGCGCCAGCAGTCACGACGCTAACTATGGCTACACCTTC. As protein: CASSHDANYGYTF. Full variable domain (missing parts from reference TRBV5-1 and TRBJ1-2): KAGVTQTPRYLIKTRGQQVTLSCSPISGHRSVSWYQQTPGQGLQFLFEYFSETQRNKGNFPGRFSGRQFSNSRSEMNVSTLELGDSALYLCASSHDANYGYTFGSGTRLTVV.

The chain uses TRBV14 and TRBJ2-7; D not certain. Germline lookup yields CDR1 SGHDN and CDR2 FVKESK. V was pared by 3 bases and J by 0 bases, with 9 bases between. The CDR3 is made up of 14 amino acids. The CDR3 region has the DNA TGTGCCAGCAGCCATGTCCTGTACTCCTACGAGCAGTACTTC. Amino acid sequence: CASSHVLYSYEQYF.

The rearrangement uses TRBV6-5 and TRBJ2-7; a weak D match, TRBD1 (6 bases). There are 14 residues in the CDR3. Trimming took 6 bases from V and 2 from J, leaving 14 bases between them. Germline lookup yields CDR1 MNHEY and CDR2 SVGAGI. CDR3 amino acids: CASSGGQFAYEQYV. CDR3 DNA: TGTGCCAGCAGCGGAGGACAGTTCGCCTACGAGCAGTACGTC.

The rearrangement uses TRBV11-2 and TRBJ1-1; D remains ambiguous. The CDR3 totals 15 residues. V lost 5 bases to trimming and J lost 5 bases, with 18 bases between them. From germline, CDR1 is SGHAT and CDR2 FQNNGV. In DNA, the CDR3 is TGTGCCAGCAGCCCCTACAGCTCGGAGAGAACTGAAGCTTTCTTT. This translates into CASSPYSSERTEAFF.

The chain carries TRBV14 and TRBJ2-7; 8 bases are a match to TRBD1. V shed 6 bases, J shed 2 bases, and the junction held 9 bases outside the gene matches. CDR3 length equals 15 residues. CDR1 SGHDN and CDR2 FVKESK come from the germline V gene. CDR3 bases: TGTGCCAGCAGACCGGCCGGGACAGGAACCTACGAGCAGTACTTC. It specifies CASRPAGTGTYEQYF. Complete variable domain (other parts from reference TRBV14 and TRBJ2-7): EAGVTQFPSHSVIEKGQTVTLRCDPISGHDNLYWYRRVMGKEIKFLLHFVKESKQDESGMPNNRFLAERTGGTYSTLKVQPAELEDSGVYFCASRPAGTGTYEQYFGPGTRLTVT.

The V and J genes are TRBV20-1 and TRBJ1-2; a weak D match, TRBD1 (5 bases). The CDR3 covers 13 residues. CDR1 DFQATT and CDR2 SNEGSKA come from the germline V gene (reference sequence). Trimming pared 3 bases from V and 2 bases from J, leaving 10 bases between. Written as DNA, the CDR3 is TGCAGTGCTAGTGATCAGGGCAACTATGGCTACACCTTC. Protein sequence: CSASDQGNYGYTF.

This sequence joins TRBV29-1 and TRBJ1-4; 7 nucleotides align to TRBD1. Germline V gives CDR1 SQVTM, CDR2 ANQGSEA. The CDR3 extends over 14 amino acids. J gave up 3 bases and V 4 bases, and 5 bases lay outside the gene matches. CDR3: CSVAEGTANEKLFF. In DNA form, the CDR3 reads TGCAGCGTTGCCGAGGGGACAGCTAATGAAAAACTGTTTTTT.

This clone was seen a single time. The chain uses TRBV18 and TRBJ2-5; 11 nucleotides align to TRBD2. The CDR3 sequence is 14 residues long. Per germline, CDR1 KGHSH and CDR2 LQKENI. The V gene end was trimmed by 4 bases and the J gene end by 5 bases; junction bases not matched to a gene: 3. CDR3 sequence reads: CASSRGTSGETQYF. The CDR3 coding sequence is TGTGCCAGCTCACGGGGGACTAGCGGCGAGACCCAGTACTTC.

The V and J genes are TRBV5-4 and TRBJ1-1, with unresolved D. CDR1 and CDR2 (germline): SGHNT, YYREEE (reference sequence). V gave up 1 base and J gave up 2 bases, with 9 bases separating them. The CDR3 is 14 amino acids. CDR3 nucleotide sequence: TGTGCCAGCAGCTTGAGGGAGGGCAACACTGAAGCTTTCTTT. As protein: CASSLREGNTEAFF.

The J gene is TRBJ1-1, the V gene TRBV29-1; D gene unclear. The CDR3 has 11 amino acids. Germline V gene data show CDR1 as SQVTM and CDR2 as ANQGSEA. V was cut by 6 bases and J by 0 bases, with 5 bases left in between. CDR3 protein: CSVEVNTEAFF. CDR3 DNA sequence: TGCAGCGTGGAGGTGAACACTGAAGCTTTCTTT.

This chain links TRBV27 with TRBJ2-4, with 7 bases lining up with TRBD2. Trimming took 3 bases from V and 2 from J; bases not matched to a gene: 7. CDR1 MNHEY and CDR2 SMNVEV come from the germline V gene (reference sequence). The CDR3 length is 16 residues. The CDR3 is CASSFGREWSKNIQYF. The CDR3 nucleotides are TGTGCCAGCAGTTTTGGGCGGGAGTGGTCCAAAAACATTCAGTACTTC.

This chain uses TRBV12-3 or TRBV12-4 with TRBJ2-2, with 7 bases identical to TRBD2. The CDR3 has 13 amino acids. The V gene end was trimmed by 6 bases and the J gene end by 3 bases; junction bases not matched to a gene: 1. Here the CDR3 DNA reads TGTGCCAGCAGGGCGGGAGACACCGGGGAGCTGTTTTTT. It translates to CASRAGDTGELFF.

The chain carries TRBV11-3 and TRBJ1-1; D not certain. The germline V and J ends were trimmed by 5 bases and 1 base, with 8 bases remaining between them. The CDR3 contains 13 residues. Germline assignment: CDR1 SGHNT and CDR2 YENEEA. The CDR3 is CASSARTNTEAFF. CDR3 bases: TGTGCCAGCAGCGCACGGACGAACACTGAAGCTTTCTTT.

The chain couples TRBV5-6 to TRBJ2-1, with TRBD2 matching over 11 bases. This CDR3 spans 16 amino acids. Germline V gene data show CDR1 as SGHDT and CDR2 as YYEEEE. Trimming at V came to 4 bases and at J to 2 bases, leaving 5 bases not matched to a gene. CDR3 nucleotide sequence: TGTGCCAGCAGCCAATCACTAGCGGGAGCCTACAATGAGCAGTTCTTC. As protein: CASSQSLAGAYNEQFF.

This chain links TRBV30 with TRBJ1-1, with unresolved D. Trimming shortened V by 2 bases and J by 7 bases, and 11 bases separated the two germline ends. The CDR3 runs to 12 residues. CDR1 and CDR2 (germline): GTSNPN, SVGIG (reference sequence). This CDR3 is CAWSPDGREAFF. The DNA for the CDR3 is TGTGCCTGGAGTCCGGACGGACGTGAAGCTTTCTTT.

This chain links TRBV5-6 with TRBJ1-1; D might be TRBD1 (6 bases). V shed 4 bases and J shed 2 bases, with 12 bases lying between them. The V gene's germline CDR1 is SGHDT and CDR2 YYEEEE. The CDR3 is 14 amino acids. CDR3: CASSRWGLNTEAFF. In nucleotides, the CDR3 is TGTGCCAGCAGCCGTTGGGGGCTAAACACTGAAGCTTTCTTT.